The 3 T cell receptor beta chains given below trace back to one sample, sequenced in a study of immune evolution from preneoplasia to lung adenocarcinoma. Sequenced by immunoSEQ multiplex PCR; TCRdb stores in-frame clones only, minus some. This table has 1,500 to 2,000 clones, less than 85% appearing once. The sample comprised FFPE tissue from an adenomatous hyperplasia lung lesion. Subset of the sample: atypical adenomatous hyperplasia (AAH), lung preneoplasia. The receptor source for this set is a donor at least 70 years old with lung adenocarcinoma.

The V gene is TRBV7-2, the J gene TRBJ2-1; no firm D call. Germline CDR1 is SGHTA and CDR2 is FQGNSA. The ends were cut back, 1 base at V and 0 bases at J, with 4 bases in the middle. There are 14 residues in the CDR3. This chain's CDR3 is CASSLGGSYNEQFF. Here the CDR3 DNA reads TGTGCCAGCAGCTTAGGCGGCTCCTACAATGAGCAGTTCTTC.

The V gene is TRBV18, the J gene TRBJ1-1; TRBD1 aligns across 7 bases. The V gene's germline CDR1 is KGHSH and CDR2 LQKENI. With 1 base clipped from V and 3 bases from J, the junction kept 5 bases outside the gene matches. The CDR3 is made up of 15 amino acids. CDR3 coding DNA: TGTGCCAGCTCACCACGCAGGGGGAAGGACACTGAAGCTTTCTTT. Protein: CASSPRRGKDTEAFF.

CDR3: CASSLYRPIWIYTGMSTEAFF. In DNA form, the CDR3 reads TGTGCCAGCAGTTTATATCGGCCTATTTGGATTTATACAGGGATGAGCACTGAAGCTTTCTTT. The gene calls are TRBV28 and TRBJ1-1; possible D gene TRBD1, 6 bases. The length of the CDR3 is 21 residues. Germline V gene lookup returns CDR1 MDHEN and CDR2 SYDVKM. V was trimmed by 1 base and J by 4 bases, leaving 31 bases between them.